Described below is a single T cell receptor (beta chain) sequence and its context. J gave up 6 bases and V 0 bases, and 5 bases lay outside the gene matches. The CDR3 has 15 amino acids. Germline values: CDR1 SGHTA, CDR2 FQGNSA. The sample comes from a study of blood T cell repertoires in COVID-19. In the authors' workflow: Estimated nucleated cell counts came from reference gene primer amplification. The repertoire was sequenced with immunoSEQ multiplex PCR; TCRdb's copy has only in-frame clones and lacks some. That table supplies the V and J calls and clone size; D and trimming were determined from the DNA. The sample includes around 160,000 clones, about 90% seen only once; the top ten take approximately 6.1%.

Input material: peripheral blood. The chain links TRBV7-2 to TRBJ2-7; 10 nucleotides align to TRBD1. The source of this sequence is a man older than 75 with acute or convalescent COVID-19. CDR3 amino acids: CASSLAETGGVEQYF. The CDR3 bases are TGTGCCAGCAGCTTAGCGGAGACAGGGGGCGTCGAGCAGTACTTC.